Listed below are T cell receptor beta chains from one sample, sequenced in a study of cytomegalovirus exposure and HLA in healthy donors. This table comes from immunoSEQ multiplex PCR, and its TCRdb copy is limited to in-frame clones, with some not included. The data hold 95,000 to 110,000 clones, with 79% observed a single time. The sample taken for sequencing was PBMCs. These receptors came from a man between 45 and 60 years old in good health and CMV-seropositive. Both conserved end residues are part of each CDR3. Each record gives: clone size, J gene, D gene, V gene, CDR3 protein, CDR3 DNA. D genes are given only for firm matches. Size is stated for part of the rows, as once, few or many counts, or as a class when the clone is expanded.

NA,TRBJ1-4,TRBD1,TRBV4-3,CASSPGQTGNEKLFF,TGCGCCAGCAGCCCGGGGCAGACAGGGAATGAAAAACTGTTTTTT
NA,TRBJ1-1,NA,TRBV28,CASRKTENTEAFF,TGTGCCAGCAGGAAGACAGAGAACACTGAAGCTTTCTTT
NA,TRBJ2-7,TRBD1,TRBV28,CASRARDRVFSEQYF,TGTGCCAGCAGGGCCCGGGACAGGGTTTTCTCCGAGCAGTACTTC
NA,TRBJ2-3,TRBD2,TRBV5-8,CASSFAGTSGMGPDTQYF,TGTGCCAGCAGCTTTGCAGGGACTAGCGGGATGGGCCCAGATACGCAGTATTTT
NA,TRBJ2-1,TRBD2,TRBV5-4,CASQATGTSDEQFF,TGTGCCAGTCAAGCTACCGGGACTAGCGATGAGCAGTTCTTC
NA,TRBJ2-1,TRBD2,TRBV30,CAWTRTSGTYNEQFF,TGTGCCTGGACAAGGACTAGCGGGACCTACAATGAGCAGTTCTTC
NA,TRBJ2-2,TRBD1,TRBV19,CASSLGQGAGELFF,TGTGCCAGTAGTCTGGGACAGGGCGCCGGGGAGCTGTTTTTT
NA,TRBJ2-7,TRBD2,TRBV11-1,CASSLARVAGIFYEQYF,TGTGCCAGCAGCTTAGCCCGGGTAGCGGGAATTTTCTACGAGCAGTACTTC
NA,TRBJ2-3,TRBD2,TRBV15,CATRAGLQPTDTQYF,TGTGCCACCAGAGCGGGACTACAGCCTACAGATACGCAGTATTTT
NA,TRBJ2-3,NA,TRBV13,CASSLGDTSTDTQYF,TGTGCCAGCAGCTTGGGGGACACTAGCACAGATACGCAGTATTTT
NA,TRBJ2-7,TRBD2,TRBV12-5,CASGRSGTSGRAHEQYF,TGTGCTAGTGGTCGCTCCGGGACTAGCGGGAGGGCCCACGAGCAGTACTTC
NA,TRBJ2-1,TRBD2,TRBV7-9,CASSLRWREGLSNEQFF,TGTGCCAGCAGCTTACGCTGGCGGGAGGGCCTGAGCAATGAGCAGTTCTTC
NA,TRBJ2-5,TRBD1,TRBV2,CASSVTGGTQETQYF,TGTGCCAGCAGTGTAACAGGGGGGACACAAGAGACCCAGTACTTC
NA,TRBJ2-3,NA,TRBV7-6,CASSLGQIPYF,TGTGCCAGCAGCTTAGGGCAGATCCCGTATTTT
NA,TRBJ1-1,NA,TRBV6-5,CASSYVPGGTEAFF,TGTGCCAGCAGTTACGTGCCGGGGGGCACTGAAGCTTTCTTT
NA,TRBJ2-1,TRBD2,TRBV23-1,CASSQLQREAYNEQFF,TGCGCCAGCAGTCAACTCCAGCGGGAGGCCTACAATGAGCAGTTCTTC
NA,TRBJ2-1,NA,TRBV4-3,CASSQDTYNEQFF,TGCGCCAGCAGCCAAGATACCTACAATGAGCAGTTCTTC
once,TRBJ1-4,NA,TRBV6-5,CASSENEKLFF,TGTGCCAGCAGCGAGAATGAAAAACTGTTTTTT
NA,TRBJ2-7,NA,TRBV27,CASSTQYSEQYF,TGTGCCAGCAGTACCCAGTACAGCGAGCAGTACTTC
NA,TRBJ1-2,NA,TRBV5-6,CASSSTEIYGYTF,TGTGCCAGCAGCTCCACAGAAATCTATGGCTACACCTTC
NA,TRBJ2-1,NA,TRBV28,CASSLGQGGGSYNEQFF,TGTGCCAGCAGTCTTGGACAGGGAGGGGGGTCCTACAATGAGCAGTTCTTC
NA,TRBJ1-6,TRBD1,TRBV5-4,CASSQVGTGVSPLHF,TGTGCCAGCAGCCAAGTCGGGACAGGGGTTTCACCCCTCCACTTT
NA,TRBJ1-2,NA,TRBV29-1,CSVEQGLGYTF,TGCAGCGTTGAACAGGGGCTTGGCTACACCTTC
NA,TRBJ2-7,NA,TRBV21-1,CASSKIAGGPYEQYF,TGTGCCAGCAGCAAGATAGCGGGAGGGCCCTACGAGCAGTACTTC
NA,TRBJ2-5,NA,TRBV2,CASSMYSETQYF,TGTGCCAGCAGTATGTACTCGGAGACCCAGTACTTC
NA,TRBJ2-7,NA,TRBV7-2,CASSLRRGYSYEQYF,TGTGCCAGCAGCTTAAGAAGGGGATACTCCTACGAGCAGTACTTC
NA,TRBJ1-1,TRBD1,TRBV28,CASSLSGTGVYTEAFF,TGTGCCAGCAGTTTATCCGGGACAGGGGTTTACACTGAAGCTTTCTTT
NA,TRBJ2-4,NA,TRBV4-1,CASSQEAPPGVSSHIAKNIQYF,TGCGCCAGCAGCCAAGAGGCACCCCCCGGGGTCTCTTCCCACATAGCCAAAAACATTCAGTACTTC
NA,TRBJ2-7,TRBD2,TRBV5-1,CASSLEGLASEQYF,TGCGCCAGCAGCCTAGAAGGACTAGCTTCCGAGCAGTACTTC
NA,TRBJ2-1,TRBD2,TRBV6-4,CASSELAGGSYNEQFF,TGTGCCAGCAGTGAACTAGCGGGAGGATCTTACAATGAGCAGTTCTTC
NA,TRBJ2-7,NA,TRBV2,CASRGVLYEQYF,TGTGCCAGCAGGGGAGTCCTTTACGAGCAGTACTTC
NA,TRBJ2-7,NA,TRBV6-5,CASSGVAPGSEQYF,TGTGCCAGCAGTGGAGTAGCCCCCGGGTCCGAGCAGTACTTC
once,TRBJ2-3,NA,TRBV7-2,CASSQTFRSTDTQYF,TGTGCCAGCAGCCAGACATTTCGTAGCACAGATACGCAGTATTTT
NA,TRBJ2-7,TRBD2,TRBV30,CAWSRTSGSRGGEQYF,TGTGCCTGGAGTAGGACTAGCGGGTCCCGAGGGGGGGAGCAGTACTTC
once,TRBJ2-2,TRBD2,TRBV4-3,CASSQDWSGVGELFF,TGCGCCAGCAGCCAAGACTGGAGCGGGGTCGGGGAGCTGTTTTTT
NA,TRBJ2-7,TRBD1,TRBV5-4,CASSWDSYEQYF,TGTGCCAGCAGCTGGGACAGCTACGAGCAGTACTTC
NA,TRBJ2-3,TRBD2,TRBV6-5,CASSYGRAPNTDTQYF,TGTGCCAGCAGTTACGGGAGGGCCCCGAACACAGATACGCAGTATTTT